These 32 T cell receptor beta chains were all obtained from the same sample, sequenced in a study of blood T cell repertoires in COVID-19 (dated by TCRdb to about 2020). Library preparation used the immunoSEQ multiplex PCR assay. Not all clones reach the TCRdb copy of this immuneACCESS table, which keeps in-frame sequences only. Checked studies attribute under half of the gap to unresolved V genes and leave the rest unexplained. This sample comprises some 160,000 clones, just under 85% of them detected only once. The ten biggest clones cover 2.5% to 3% of the sample. The material sequenced was peripheral blood. The source of these receptors is a woman aged 80 or older with COVID-19, enrolled during active disease.

The chain employs TRBV24-1 and TRBJ2-5; TRBD2 might be the D (5 bases). The CDR3 consists of 13 residues. Per germline, CDR1 KGHDR and CDR2 SFDVKD. The V end lost 5 bases, the J end lost 7 bases, and 13 bases lay between the germline ends. The CDR3 bases are TGTGCCACCAGTGGAGGTCTAGCAGGGACCCAGTACTTC. This translates into CATSGGLAGTQYF.

V is TRBV15 and J is TRBJ2-1, with 8 bases matching TRBD2. The CDR3 is 15 amino acids. V lost 6 bases, J lost 4 bases, and 8 bases stayed unmatched. Germline loops: CDR1 LNHNV, CDR2 YYDKDF (reference sequence). CDR3 nucleotides: TGTGCCACCAGGGGAGCGGGAGCCCGGTACAATGAGCAGTTCTTC. It yields the protein CATRGAGARYNEQFF. Drawing the rest from reference TRBV15 and TRBJ2-1, the complete variable domain is DAMVIQNPRYQVTQFGKPVTLSCSQTLNHNVMYWYQQKSSQAPKLLFHYYDKDFNNEADTPDNFQSRRPNTSFCFLDIRSPGLGDTAMYLCATRGAGARYNEQFFGPGTRLTVL.

The CDR3 is CASSHRLVTDTQYF. The CDR3, as DNA: TGTGCCAGCAGCCACCGACTAGTCACAGATACGCAGTATTTT. This chain links TRBV3-1 (or the pseudogene TRBV3-2) with TRBJ2-3; a weak D match, TRBD2 (6 bases). The CDR3 extends over 14 amino acids. The V gene lost 3 bases and the J gene lost 2 bases, with 9 bases spanning the gap. Germline CDR1 is LGHDT and CDR2 is YNNKEL (reference sequence).

This clone showed up just once. This sequence joins TRBV7-9 and TRBJ2-1; the match to TRBD1 covers 9 bases. V lost 4 bases and J lost 8; bases outside the gene matches: 6. CDR1 SEHNR and CDR2 FQNEAQ come from the germline V gene (reference sequence). CDR3 length: 14 amino acids. The CDR3 protein is CASSSNRGLDEQFF. The CDR3 bases are TGTGCCAGCAGCTCCAACAGGGGGCTGGATGAGCAGTTCTTC.

J is TRBJ2-2 and V is TRBV19; unclear D gene. Germline V gene data show CDR1 as LNHDA and CDR2 as SQIVND (reference sequence). The CDR3 spans 15 residues. The V gene lost 2 bases and the J gene lost 5 bases, with 12 bases spanning the gap. Here the CDR3 reads CASSIREVITGELFF. CDR3 coding DNA: TGTGCCAGTAGTATAAGAGAGGTGATTACCGGGGAGCTGTTTTTT.

This clone was counted only a few times. This CDR3 is also generated by other DNA sequences in the sample. The chain links TRBV10-1 to TRBJ2-7; a possible D gene is TRBD2 (5 bases). The CDR3 has 14 residues. Per the germline V gene, CDR1 is WNHNN and CDR2 is SYGVQD (reference sequence). Trimming left V 6 bases short and J 6 bases short, with 18 bases between. CDR3 in DNA: TGCGCCAGCAGCCCCGGGGTTCAGGCTCCCGAGCAGTACTTC. This translates into CASSPGVQAPEQYF.

This clone has more than one count but fewer than ten. The chain joins TRBV6-4 to TRBJ2-7; 8 bases agree with TRBD2. The CDR3 is 14 residues long. Germline values: CDR1 MRHNA, CDR2 SNTAGT. V shed 7 bases and J 6 bases; nucleotides not matched to a gene: 11. CDR3 DNA: TGTGCCAGCACCCGGGGGGGGCCACCGGGCGAGCAGTACTTC. Its protein product is CASTRGGPPGEQYF.

The rearrangement links TRBV18 to TRBJ2-2, with TRBD2 matching 7 bases. V was pared by 4 bases and J by 0 bases, with 8 bases of the junction left unmatched. Germline CDR1 KGHSH, CDR2 LQKENI. CDR3 size: 17 residues. As DNA, the CDR3 is TGTGCCAGCTCACTGAATGGAGCGGGGTCGAACACCGGGGAGCTGTTTTTT. Its protein product is CASSLNGAGSNTGELFF.

The CDR3 DNA reads as TGTGCCAGCAGCTTATTGCCGGAGGGTACCGTGGGACAGTTCTTC. Its protein product is CASSLLPEGTVGQFF. The V call is TRBV7-3, the J call TRBJ2-1; a weak D match, TRBD2 (6 bases). The CDR3 is 15 amino acids. V lost 2 bases, J lost 13 bases, and 21 bases lay in between. Germline loops: CDR1 SGHTA, CDR2 FQGTGA.

The rearrangement joins TRBV3-1 (or the pseudogene TRBV3-2) to TRBJ1-5, with 7 positions matching TRBD1. V shed 1 base and J 5 bases; nucleotides not matched to a gene: 5. Germline V gene lookup returns CDR1 LGHDT and CDR2 YNNKEL (reference sequence). CDR3 length: 15 amino acids. CDR3 protein: CASSQGDRDHQPQHF. In DNA form, the CDR3 reads TGTGCCAGCAGCCAAGGAGACAGGGACCATCAGCCCCAGCATTTT.

J is TRBJ2-5 and V is TRBV5-1; D is possibly TRBD1 (6 bases). Germline V gene sequence: CDR1 SGHRS, CDR2 YFSETQ. V gave up 1 base and J gave up 4 bases, with 14 bases separating them. The CDR3 sequence is 15 residues long. The CDR3 is CASSLLQGGAETQYF. Here the CDR3 DNA reads TGCGCCAGCAGCTTGTTACAGGGCGGCGCAGAGACCCAGTACTTC.

This chain links TRBV27 with TRBJ2-7; 7 nucleotides align to TRBD1. Losses at the gene ends were 0 bases for V and 6 bases for J; bases not matched to a gene: 8. Germline CDR1 reads MNHEY; CDR2 reads SMNVEV (reference sequence). The CDR3 consists of 15 residues. CDR3 loop: CASSLSNRGALEQYF. The CDR3 nucleotides are TGTGCCAGCAGTTTATCAAACAGGGGTGCTCTCGAGCAGTACTTC.

The chain recombines TRBV6-1 with TRBJ1-1; D remains unclear. In germline, CDR1 is MNHNS, CDR2 SASEGT. V shed 0 bases and J shed 4 bases, with 12 bases lying between them. The CDR3 is 15 amino acids. This CDR3 reads CASSEAPGWGTEAFF. The CDR3 DNA reads TGTGCCAGCAGTGAAGCGCCGGGATGGGGCACTGAAGCTTTCTTT.

This rearrangement joins TRBV28 to TRBJ2-3; tentative D call: TRBD2 (5 bases). The germline V gene encodes CDR1 MDHEN and CDR2 SYDVKM. This CDR3 is built from 14 residues. V gave up 10 bases and J gave up 4 bases, with 18 bases separating them. For the CDR3, the DNA is TGTGCCATCCAAGTCTGGGAGTCTGCAGATACGCAGTATTTT. Its protein is CAIQVWESADTQYF.

This clone was observed once. V is TRBV7-2 and J is TRBJ2-1; tentatively, D is TRBD2 (7 bases). Germline-derived CDR1 and CDR2 are SGHTA and FQGNSA. Trimming cost V 8 bases and J 5 bases, with 16 bases left between them. The CDR3 spans 14 residues. The DNA of the CDR3 is TGTGCCAGCGGGCTTGGCGGGGGCCACAATGAGCAGTTCTTC. It specifies CASGLGGGHNEQFF.

The rearrangement links TRBV11-1 to TRBJ1-5; 7 positions match TRBD1. Per germline, CDR1 SGHAT and CDR2 FQDESV (reference sequence). The CDR3 is made up of 16 amino acids. J lost 3 bases, V lost 5 bases, and 10 bases had no gene match. CDR3: CASSPRWRGHNQPQHF. The CDR3 bases are TGTGCCAGCAGCCCCCGTTGGAGGGGGCACAATCAGCCCCAGCATTTT.

The CDR3 DNA follows: TGTGCCAGTAGTATGGGACAGGGGGCGAAAGAGCAGTACTTC. Translating gives CASSMGQGAKEQYF. V is TRBV19 and J is TRBJ2-7; 12 positions agree with TRBD1. Losses at the gene ends were 3 bases for V and 7 bases for J; bases not matched to a gene: 4. The CDR3 contains 14 residues. Germline values: CDR1 LNHDA, CDR2 SQIVND (reference sequence).

The chain combines TRBV9 with TRBJ2-5, with 9 positions matching TRBD2. Germline V gives CDR1 SGDLS, CDR2 YYNGEE. This CDR3 comprises 15 residues. V shed 0 bases and J 1 base; nucleotides not matched to a gene: 1. The DNA of the CDR3 is TGTGCCAGCAGCGTAGGCGGGGGGGCCCAAGAGACCCAGTACTTC. Its translation is CASSVGGGAQETQYF.

CDR3: CASRQGQGSPLHF. The CDR3 DNA sequence: TGCGCCAGCAGGCAGGGGCAAGGTTCACCCCTCCACTTT. The rearrangement joins TRBV10-2 to TRBJ1-6; D perhaps matches TRBD1 (6 bases). Per germline, CDR1 WSHSY and CDR2 SAAADI. This CDR3 is built from 13 residues. The ends were cut back, 6 bases at V and 9 bases at J, with 12 bases in the middle.

This clone was detected once. The chain links TRBV10-3 to TRBJ1-3; D uncertain. The CDR3 spans 14 residues. Germline assignment: CDR1 ENHRY and CDR2 SYGVKD. V was trimmed by 3 bases and J by 3 bases, leaving 9 bases between them. The CDR3 DNA reads as TGTGCCATCAGTGAACCCGAGTTTGGAAACACCATATATTTT. It specifies CAISEPEFGNTIYF.

The chain recombines TRBV7-9 with TRBJ2-4; D might be TRBD2 (6 bases). Between the trimmed V and J ends, which lost 4 bases and 0 bases, there was a span of 16 bases. Per germline, CDR1 SEHNR and CDR2 FQNEAQ (reference sequence). CDR3 size: 17 residues. This CDR3 is CASSWGVGDLAKNIQYF. In DNA form, the CDR3 reads TGTGCCAGCAGCTGGGGGGTAGGAGACTTAGCCAAAAACATTCAGTACTTC.

As DNA, the CDR3 is TGTGCCAGCAGGCGTACTAGCGGGGGTTACAATGAGCAGTTCTTC. This codes for CASRRTSGGYNEQFF. This chain links TRBV7-2 with TRBJ2-1, with TRBD2 matching over 11 bases. Per the germline V gene, CDR1 is SGHTA and CDR2 is FQGNSA. The CDR3 contains 15 residues. Unmatched junction bases numbered 5, after V lost 6 bases and J lost 4 bases.

This sequence joins TRBV6-1 and TRBJ1-1; D is ambiguous. Trimming removed 3 bases at V and 3 bases at J, with 11 bases between. Germline CDR1 is MNHNS and CDR2 is SASEGT. The CDR3 covers 14 residues. The CDR3 DNA reads TGTGCCAGCAGTGATCGGGTTGTCTACACTGAAGCTTTCTTT. It translates to CASSDRVVYTEAFF.

The V gene is TRBV18, the J gene TRBJ1-1; no reliable D call. This CDR3 contains 17 residues. V shed 6 bases and J shed 2 bases, with 22 bases lying between them. Germline V gene sequence: CDR1 KGHSH, CDR2 LQKENI. This CDR3 reads CASSPSPPTVSNTEAFF. The DNA for the CDR3 is TGTGCCAGCTCCCCTTCCCCGCCCACAGTGAGTAACACTGAAGCTTTCTTT.

V gene TRBV6-2 or TRBV6-3 combines with J gene TRBJ2-3; tentative D call: TRBD1 (6 bases). There are 14 residues in the CDR3. Germline V gives CDR1 MNHEY, CDR2 SVGEGT. V was pared by 2 bases and J by 2 bases, with 8 bases between. CDR3 protein: CASSYNRDTDTQYF. The CDR3 DNA reads as TGTGCCAGCAGTTACAACAGGGACACAGATACGCAGTATTTT.

This sequence joins TRBV24-1 and TRBJ2-5; 11 nucleotides match TRBD1. V was clipped by 7 bases and J by 5 bases; unmatched bases: 8. The CDR3 sequence is 15 residues long. The germline V gene has CDR1 KGHDR and CDR2 SFDVKD. The CDR3 region is CATRPGQGGSETQYF. The CDR3 DNA reads as TGTGCCACCAGACCGGGACAGGGGGGTTCTGAGACCCAGTACTTC.

The chain is built from TRBV30 and TRBJ2-1; D perhaps matches TRBD2 (5 bases). The V end lost 0 bases, the J end lost 7 bases, and 19 bases lay between the germline ends. The CDR3 loop spans 16 amino acids. CDR1 is GTSNPN, CDR2 SVGIG, per germline (reference sequence). In DNA form, the CDR3 reads TGTGCCTGGAGTGTCTTGGGTCGGGGAAGTGTAAATGAGCAGTTCTTC. It codes for CAWSVLGRGSVNEQFF.

The genes are TRBV7-3 and TRBJ2-3, with 8 bases aligning to TRBD2. The CDR3 is 17 residues long. Germline V gene lookup returns CDR1 SGHTA and CDR2 FQGTGA. Trimming at V came to 2 bases and at J to 1 base, leaving 8 bases not matched to a gene. The CDR3 reads CASSLLGVAGRTDTQYF. CDR3 bases: TGTGCCAGCAGCTTACTCGGAGTAGCGGGACGCACAGATACGCAGTATTTT.

This chain uses TRBV28 with TRBJ1-6; 7 bases map to TRBD1. V shed 6 bases, J shed 10 bases, and the junction held 12 bases outside the gene matches. Germline values: CDR1 MDHEN, CDR2 SYDVKM. The CDR3 is 15 residues long. The CDR3 sequence: CASRYVTGFGSPLHF. CDR3 in DNA: TGTGCCAGCAGATACGTGACAGGGTTCGGATCACCCCTCCACTTT.

The V gene is TRBV2, the J gene TRBJ2-7; tentatively, D is TRBD2 (5 bases). V was cut by 1 base and J by 3 bases, with 10 bases left in between. Germline CDR1 SNHLY, CDR2 FYNNEI. CDR3 length: 14 residues. The DNA for the CDR3 is TGTGCCAGCAGTGAAGGGACTGTAAACTACGAGCAGTACTTC. It codes for CASSEGTVNYEQYF.

The chain joins TRBV28 to TRBJ1-5; the D gene is possibly TRBD1 (5 bases). In germline, CDR1 is MDHEN, CDR2 SYDVKM. The CDR3 extends over 12 amino acids. V was clipped by 6 bases and J by 11 bases, with 14 bases between them. The CDR3 loop is CASSLTVKAQHF. As DNA, the CDR3 is TGTGCCAGCAGCCTGACAGTAAAGGCCCAGCATTTT.

This chain links TRBV7-2 with TRBJ2-7; 9 nucleotides line up with TRBD1. From germline, CDR1 is SGHTA and CDR2 FQGNSA. V lost 0 bases, J lost 4 bases, and 7 bases stayed unmatched. The CDR3 length is 16 residues. Here the CDR3 reads CASSLAPDRGYYEQYF. The CDR3 DNA reads as TGTGCCAGCAGCTTAGCGCCCGACAGGGGGTATTACGAGCAGTACTTC. The full variable domain, its missing parts supplied by reference TRBV7-2 and TRBJ2-7, is GAGVSQSPSNKVTEKGKDVELRCDPISGHTALYWYRQSLGQGLEFLIYFQGNSAPDKSGLPSDRFSAERTGGSVSTLTIQRTQQEDSAVYLCASSLAPDRGYYEQYFGPGTRLTVT.